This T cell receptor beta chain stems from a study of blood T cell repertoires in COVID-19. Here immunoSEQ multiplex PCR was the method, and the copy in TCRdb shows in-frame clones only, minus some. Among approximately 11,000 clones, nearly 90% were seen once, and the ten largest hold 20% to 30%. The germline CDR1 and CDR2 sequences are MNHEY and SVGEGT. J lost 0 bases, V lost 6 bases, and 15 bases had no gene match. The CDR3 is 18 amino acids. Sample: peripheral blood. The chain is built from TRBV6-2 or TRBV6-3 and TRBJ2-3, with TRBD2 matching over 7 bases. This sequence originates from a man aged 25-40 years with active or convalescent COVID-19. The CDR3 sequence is CASSAHTGTTLSTDTQYF. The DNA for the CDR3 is TGTGCCAGCAGCGCTCATACCGGGACTACCTTAAGCACAGATACGCAGTATTTT.